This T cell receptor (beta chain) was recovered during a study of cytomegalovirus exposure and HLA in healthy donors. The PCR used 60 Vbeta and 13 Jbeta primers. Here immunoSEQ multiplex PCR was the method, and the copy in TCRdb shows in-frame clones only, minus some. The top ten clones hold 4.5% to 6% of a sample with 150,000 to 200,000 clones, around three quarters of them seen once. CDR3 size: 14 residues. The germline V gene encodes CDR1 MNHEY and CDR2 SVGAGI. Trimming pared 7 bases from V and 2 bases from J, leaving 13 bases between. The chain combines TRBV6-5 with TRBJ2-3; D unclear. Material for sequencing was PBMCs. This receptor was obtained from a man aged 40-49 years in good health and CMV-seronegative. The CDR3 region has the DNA TGTGCCAGCAAGACTGGCGCAGACACAGATACGCAGTATTTT. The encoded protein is CASKTGADTDTQYF.